These 5 T cell receptor beta chains originate from one sample sequenced in a study of cytomegalovirus exposure and HLA in healthy donors (TCRdb year 2017). Library preparation employed the immunoSEQ multiplex PCR assay. A mixture of 60 forward primers for TCR Vbeta segments and 13 reverse primers for TCR Jbeta segments was used in the multiplex PCR. TCRdb carries this immuneACCESS record with in-frame sequences only. Its versions omit some clonotypes, under half of them owing to an unresolved V gene in the studies checked, with the rest unexplained. For this sample the table gives over 150,000 clones, of which roughly 80% were detected only once. The ten largest clones capture almost 7% of the sample. Input material: PBMCs. These TCRs come from a man under 40 in good health and CMV-seropositive.

The chain couples TRBV14 to TRBJ2-7; D is unclear. Trimming took 3 bases from V and 0 from J, leaving 12 bases between them. This CDR3 spans 15 amino acids. Germline CDR1 is SGHDN and CDR2 is FVKESK. The CDR3 region has the DNA TGTGCCAGCAGCCAGTTCGCGGAAAGCTCCTACGAGCAGTACTTC. Its translation: CASSQFAESSYEQYF.

This chain joins TRBV7-3 and TRBJ1-1; unclear D gene. The CDR3 spans 15 residues. V lost 5 bases and J 10 bases, leaving 23 bases between the germline ends. Germline V CDR1 and CDR2: SGHTA, FQGTGA. The CDR3 sequence: CASSPGRGPRSGAFF. The CDR3 DNA reads as TGTGCCAGCAGCCCCGGGCGAGGGCCACGGAGCGGAGCTTTCTTT.

Only a few counts were recorded for this clone. The chain joins TRBV14 to TRBJ2-5, with 9 bases identical to TRBD1. Germline CDR1 SGHDN, CDR2 FVKESK. This CDR3 contains 16 residues. Trimming removed 0 bases from V and 3 bases from J; junction bases left unmatched: 5. The CDR3 nucleotides are TGTGCCAGCAGCCAAGATCTCAGGGACAGGGAAGAGACCCAGTACTTC. It is translated as CASSQDLRDREETQYF.

The J gene is TRBJ1-2, the V gene TRBV27; 7 bases match TRBD1. This CDR3 is built from 12 residues. Per germline, CDR1 MNHEY and CDR2 SMNVEV (reference sequence). Unmatched junction bases numbered 7, after V lost 8 bases and J lost 7 bases. The CDR3 reads CASRAPGGGYTF. The CDR3 DNA reads as TGTGCCAGCCGTGCCCCAGGGGGTGGCTACACCTTC.

V gene TRBV25-1 combines with J gene TRBJ1-5; the D gene is possibly TRBD1 (6 bases). V was pared by 2 bases and J by 3 bases, with 8 bases between. Germline values: CDR1 MGHDK, CDR2 SYGVNS. CDR3 length: 14 residues. The CDR3 coding sequence is TGTGCCAGCAGTGAAACAGGGTACAATCAGCCCCAGCATTTT. This gives the protein CASSETGYNQPQHF.